These T cell receptor beta chains were read from a single sample in a study of cytomegalovirus exposure and HLA in healthy donors. Sequencing used immunoSEQ multiplex PCR; TCRdb keeps in-frame clones, though not all of them. The sample lists 250,000 or so clones, 80% to 95% occurring once. Sequencing was performed on PBMCs. Receptor source: a girl under 10 years old in good health and CMV-seronegative. CDR3s include the opening cysteine and the closing phenylalanine or tryptophan. The D gene is left open where the match is weak. Clone size appears in some rows only: once, few, many, or a class for an expanded clone.

>TRBJ2-3|once|TRBD2|TRBV13
CASSLGLADTDTQYF
TGTGCCAGCAGCTTGGGACTAGCCGACACAGATACGCAGTATTTT
>TRBJ1-2|-|TRBD1|TRBV30
CAWSEGGGYTF
TGTGCCTGGAGTGAAGGGGGCGGCTACACCTTC
>TRBJ1-1|-|TRBD1|TRBV6-1
CASSEDRVGRTEAFF
TGTGCCAGCAGTGAGGACAGGGTCGGGAGGACTGAAGCTTTCTTT
>TRBJ2-5|-|TRBD1|TRBV5-6
CASSFRGTGHLRAYF
TGTGCCAGCAGCTTTCGAGGGACAGGACACCTCAGGGCGTACTTC
>TRBJ1-2|-|TRBD1|TRBV30
CAGIRTGAYGYTF
TGTGCCGGCATACGGACAGGGGCCTATGGCTACACCTTC
>TRBJ2-7|-|-|TRBV7-9
CASSLGGARARPYEQYF
TGTGCCAGCAGCTTAGGGGGCGCCCGCGCCAGACCCTACGAGCAGTACTTC
>TRBJ1-3|-|TRBD1|TRBV5-6
CASSSVGVQGSNTIYF
TGTGCCAGCAGCTCGGTGGGTGTACAGGGGTCAAACACCATATATTTT
>TRBJ1-2|-|TRBD1|TRBV19
CASSGTAEAGYTF
TGTGCCAGTAGCGGGACAGCTGAAGCTGGCTACACCTTC
>TRBJ2-1|once|TRBD2|TRBV29-1
CSAESGGGSEQFF
TGCAGCGCCGAATCCGGGGGGGGTAGTGAGCAGTTCTTC
>TRBJ2-1|-|-|TRBV5-5
CASTPVGLAYNEQFF
TGTGCCAGCACCCCCGTCGGGCTAGCATACAATGAGCAGTTCTTC
>TRBJ2-3|once|TRBD1|TRBV7-2
CASSLYGDRLTDTQYF
TGTGCCAGCAGCTTATACGGGGACAGACTCACAGATACGCAGTATTTT
>TRBJ1-5|-|-|TRBV7-5
CVRSLRDRGNQPQHF
TGTGTCAGAAGCTTACGGGACAGGGGGAATCAGCCCCAGCATTTT
>TRBJ2-5|-|TRBD2|TRBV29-1
CSVEYVAGETQYF
TGCAGCGTTGAGTACGTAGCGGGAGAGACCCAGTACTTC
>TRBJ1-2|-|-|TRBV6-1
CASSGYPGQAYTNYGYTF
TGTGCCAGCAGTGGGTATCCAGGGCAGGCTTACACTAACTATGGCTACACCTTC
>TRBJ2-4|-|TRBD1|TRBV9
CASSVEGGEVGNIQYF
TGTGCCAGCAGCGTAGAAGGGGGCGAGGTAGGAAACATTCAGTACTTC
>TRBJ1-4|-|TRBD1|TRBV5-1
CASSLATGGITNEKLFF
TGCGCCAGCAGCTTGGCTACAGGGGGAATCACTAATGAAAAACTGTTTTTT
>TRBJ2-2|-|TRBD1|TRBV2
CASSYRGSGELFF
TGTGCCAGCAGTTACAGGGGTTCGGGGGAGCTGTTTTTT
>TRBJ1-4|-|TRBD1|TRBV28
CASSSMGQGNEKLFF
TGTGCCAGCAGTTCTATGGGACAGGGTAATGAAAAACTGTTTTTT
>TRBJ1-4|-|-|TRBV11-2
CASSFDTLQTNEKLFF
TGTGCCAGCAGCTTCGACACCCTGCAGACTAATGAAAAACTGTTTTTT
>TRBJ1-5|-|-|TRBV5-1
CASSYDGNQPQHF
TGCGCCAGCAGCTACGACGGGAATCAGCCCCAGCATTTT
>TRBJ1-1|-|TRBD1|TRBV28
CASSDPTGRNTEAFF
TGTGCCAGCAGTGACCCGACAGGGCGTAACACTGAAGCTTTCTTT
>TRBJ2-7|-|-|TRBV5-1
CASSAIDSTFYEQYF
TGCGCCAGCAGCGCAATCGACTCGACCTTTTACGAGCAGTACTTC
>TRBJ1-2|-|TRBD1|TRBV6-5
CASKLGTGGAFGYTF
TGTGCCAGCAAGTTGGGGACAGGGGGCGCATTTGGCTACACCTTC
>TRBJ2-2|once|TRBD1|TRBV5-4
CASSFWTGGPRGTGELFF
TGTGCCAGCAGCTTCTGGACAGGGGGACCTCGGGGCACCGGGGAGCTGTTTTTT
>TRBJ2-7|-|TRBD2|TRBV4-2
CASSQEGTSGYEQYF
TGTGCCAGCAGCCAAGAAGGGACTAGCGGTTACGAGCAGTACTTC
>TRBJ2-1|-|TRBD2|TRBV27
CASFESGLAGESSYNEQFF
TGTGCCAGCTTCGAATCGGGACTAGCGGGAGAGAGCTCCTACAATGAGCAGTTCTTC
>TRBJ1-1|-|-|TRBV10-3
CATPGGTREAFF
TGTGCCACACCCGGCGGCACACGTGAAGCTTTCTTT
>TRBJ2-1|-|-|TRBV7-9
CSSSLPMDNEQFF
TGTTCCAGCAGCTTACCTATGGACAATGAGCAGTTCTTC
>TRBJ2-1|few|TRBD2|TRBV28
CASMRSGLADYNEQFF
TGTGCCAGCATGAGGTCCGGGCTAGCGGATTACAATGAGCAGTTCTTC
>TRBJ1-5|-|-|TRBV5-8
CASSLARQINQPQHF
TGTGCCAGCAGCTTGGCACGACAGATAAATCAGCCCCAGCATTTT
>TRBJ1-1|-|TRBD1|TRBV5-1
CASSFWGQDQNEAFF
TGCGCCAGCAGCTTTTGGGGACAGGACCAGAATGAAGCTTTCTTT
>TRBJ2-7|-|-|TRBV25-1
CASRGYEQYF
TGTGCCAGCAGGGGCTACGAGCAGTACTTC
>TRBJ2-2|-|-|TRBV6-1
CASTFRQTNTGELFF
TGTGCCAGCACCTTCAGACAGACGAACACCGGGGAGCTGTTTTTT
>TRBJ2-1|-|TRBD1|TRBV10-3
CALCRTGKDEQFF
TGTGCCCTGTGTAGGACAGGGAAGGATGAGCAGTTCTTC
>TRBJ1-1|-|TRBD1|TRBV14
CASSLTGGGTEAFF
TGTGCCAGCAGCCTGACAGGGGGCGGCACTGAAGCTTTCTTT
>TRBJ2-1|-|TRBD2|TRBV11-3
CASSAASGSYNEQFF
TGTGCCAGCAGCGCCGCTAGCGGCTCCTACAATGAGCAGTTCTTC
>TRBJ2-4|-|-|TRBV10-3
CAISEGALAKNIQYF
TGTGCCATCAGTGAGGGGGCACTAGCCAAAAACATTCAGTACTTC
>TRBJ1-3|-|-|TRBV15
CATSTGGNTIYF
TGTGCCACCAGCACGGGGGGAAACACCATATATTTT
>TRBJ2-7|-|TRBD1|TRBV30
CAWSPGQDYEQYF
TGTGCCTGGAGTCCGGGACAGGACTACGAGCAGTACTTC
>TRBJ1-4|-|-|TRBV25-1
CASSEFRSIEKLFF
TGTGCCAGCAGTGAATTCCGGTCGATTGAAAAACTGTTTTTT
>TRBJ2-3|-|TRBD2|TRBV13
CASSNRLAGRTDTQYF
TGTGCCAGCAGCAACCGACTAGCGGGGCGCACAGATACGCAGTATTTT
>TRBJ1-5|few|-|TRBV6-1
CASSLQGDQPQHF
TGTGCCAGCAGTTTACAGGGAGATCAGCCCCAGCATTTT